The present T cell receptor (beta chain) was sequenced within a study of cytomegalovirus exposure and HLA in healthy donors. Points from the study as a whole: Accounts indicate the classifier identified cytomegalovirus status with strong specificity and sensitivity. There were about 160 TCR beta chains listed as cytomegalovirus-associated. Specific recognition of CMV antigens was confirmed in vitro for three chains (all CMV-associated).

Germline-derived CDR1 and CDR2 are MNHNY and SVGAGI (reference sequence). The CDR3 spans 15 residues. J gave up 1 base and V 6 bases, and 5 bases lay outside the gene matches. The study drew the donors from its roughly 120-subject validation cohort, separate from the roughly 700-subject first cohort. Method: immunoSEQ multiplex PCR; TCRdb's copy keeps in-frame clones and lacks some. The table has some 78,000 clones, 90% to 97% seen once. On this clone itself: Its target is not known.

Sequenced material: PBMCs. The chain recombines TRBV6-6 with TRBJ2-7, with 11 bases matching TRBD2. This receptor was taken from a man aged 18 to 30 in good health and CMV-seropositive. The CDR3 region is CASSPTSGESYEQYF. In DNA, the CDR3 is TGTGCCAGCAGCCCGACTAGCGGGGAATCCTACGAGCAGTACTTC.